This passage covers 24 T cell receptor beta chains from one sample sequenced in a study of CD8+ T cells in alopecia areata. cDNA prepared by RNA extraction and subsequent reverse transcription served as the template for sequencing. Sequenced by immunoSEQ multiplex PCR; TCRdb stores in-frame clones only, minus some. The table has 170,000 or so clones, around half seen once. Treatment of the sample: oral pan-JAK inhibitor, 5-10 mg twice daily. The specimen was CD8+ T cells sorted from blood, collected at week 24, from a patient treated with tofacitinib. The receptor set was obtained from a human donor with alopecia areata.

This clone was observed a single time. The chain employs TRBV19 and TRBJ1-1; TRBD1 is a possible D gene (5 bases). Trimming removed 6 bases at V and 1 base at J, with 12 bases between. The CDR3 spans 14 residues. CDR1 LNHDA and CDR2 SQIVND come from the germline V gene (reference sequence). CDR3 residues: CASSPRATNTEAFF. CDR3 bases: TGTGCCAGTAGCCCCAGGGCCACGAACACTGAAGCTTTCTTT. The entire variable domain, with the rest obtained from reference TRBV19 and TRBJ1-1, is as follows: DGGITQSPKYLFRKEGQNVTLSCEQNLNHDAMYWYRQDPGQGLRLIYYSQIVNDFQKGDIAEGYSVSREKKESFPLTVTSAQKNPTAFYLCASSPRATNTEAFFGQGTRLTVV.

This chain connects TRBV20-1 to TRBJ1-1; D is undetermined. The CDR3 is made up of 11 amino acids. Germline values: CDR1 DFQATT, CDR2 SNEGSKA (reference sequence). V was cut by 7 bases and J by 3 bases, with 9 bases left in between. The CDR3 protein is CSGRVDTEAFF. The CDR3 DNA sequence: TGCAGTGGAAGGGTGGACACTGAAGCTTTCTTT.

J is TRBJ2-1 and V is TRBV2; 11 positions match TRBD2. The junction had 8 bases not matched to a gene; V was cut back by 8 bases and J by 5 bases. Per germline, CDR1 SNHLY and CDR2 FYNNEI. The CDR3 is 15 residues long. The CDR3, as DNA: TGTGCCAGCGCCGAGGGGACTAGCGGTAACAATGAGCAGTTCTTC. Its protein is CASAEGTSGNNEQFF.

In this sample, this clone turned up once. The CDR3, as DNA: TGTGCCAGCAGCCCTTGGGACAGGGCTAACTATGGCTACACCTTC. It codes for CASSPWDRANYGYTF. J is TRBJ1-2 and V is TRBV9; 9 bases line up with TRBD1. This CDR3 has 15 amino acids. J lost 0 bases, V lost 4 bases, and 4 bases had no gene match. The V gene's germline CDR1 is SGDLS and CDR2 YYNGEE.

The V gene is TRBV4-3, the J gene TRBJ1-1, with TRBD1 matching over 7 bases. With 3 bases clipped from V and 4 bases from J, the junction kept 2 bases outside the gene matches. The CDR3 loop spans 13 amino acids. Germline loops: CDR1 LGHNA, CDR2 YSLEER. CDR3 bases: TGCGCCAGCAGCCAGAACAGGGGCACTGAAGCTTTCTTT. This codes for CASSQNRGTEAFF.

This clone was recorded a few times. This rearrangement joins TRBV5-6 to TRBJ2-1; D remains unclear. Germline V gene sequence: CDR1 SGHDT, CDR2 YYEEEE. This CDR3 region has 13 residues. V dropped 6 bases and J dropped 5 bases, with 12 bases sitting between them. The CDR3 coding sequence is TGTGCCAGCAATTACCTGGGTGACAATGAGCAGTTCTTC. The encoded protein is CASNYLGDNEQFF.

This chain joins TRBV10-2 and TRBJ2-2; 8 bases align to TRBD2. Germline V lookup: CDR1 WSHSY, CDR2 SAAADI. The CDR3 totals 15 residues. V lost 8 bases, J lost 6 bases, and 11 bases stayed unmatched. For the CDR3, the DNA is TGCGCCAGCCGGGAGGGTACTTACGGTTCCGGGGAGCTGTTTTTT. Translating gives CASREGTYGSGELFF.

The chain combines TRBV27 with TRBJ2-2; D may match TRBD1 or TRBD2 (6 bases each). Trimming took 3 bases from V and 7 from J, leaving 9 bases between them. Germline CDR1 and CDR2: MNHEY and SMNVEV (reference sequence). CDR3 length: 13 amino acids. CDR3 in amino acids: CASSFRGVGELFF. Here the CDR3 DNA reads TGTGCCAGCAGTTTTAGGGGGGTCGGGGAGCTGTTTTTT.

Only a few counts were recorded for this clone. This chain connects TRBV14 to TRBJ2-7; D gene uncertain. V was trimmed by 2 bases and J by 4 bases, leaving 18 bases between them. Per the germline V gene, CDR1 is SGHDN and CDR2 is FVKESK. The CDR3 has 16 amino acids. CDR3 nucleotide sequence: TGTGCCAGCAGCCAACGGAGCGCGCTCGCTCGGTACGAGCAGTACTTC. Its protein is CASSQRSALARYEQYF.

V gene TRBV4-3 combines with J gene TRBJ2-3, with a possible D match to TRBD2 (6 bases). Germline lookup yields CDR1 LGHNA and CDR2 YSLEER. The CDR3 length is 19 residues. Deletions cut 0 bases from V and 2 bases from J, with 21 bases between. CDR3 sequence: CASSQDKGRGEPLTDTQYF. The CDR3 DNA is TGCGCCAGCAGCCAAGATAAGGGGCGGGGAGAACCCCTCACAGATACGCAGTATTTT.

The chain links TRBV29-1 to TRBJ1-2; 12 nucleotides align to TRBD1. The CDR3 is made up of 14 amino acids. In germline, CDR1 is SQVTM, CDR2 ANQGSEA. V lost 6 bases and J lost 2; bases outside the gene matches: 4. CDR3 sequence: CSVAGTGGNYGYTF. The DNA of the CDR3 is TGCAGCGTAGCCGGGACAGGGGGCAACTATGGCTACACCTTC.

The chain carries TRBV4-3 and TRBJ2-7; D is unresolved. CDR3 size: 15 residues. V dropped 0 bases and J dropped 7 bases, with 16 bases sitting between them. Germline CDR1 and CDR2: LGHNA and YSLEER. CDR3 sequence: CASSQDPDSAFEQYF. Here the CDR3 DNA reads TGCGCCAGCAGCCAAGATCCGGATAGTGCCTTTGAGCAGTACTTC.

The gene calls are TRBV12-5 and TRBJ1-2; D is unresolved. Germline lookup yields CDR1 LGHNT and CDR2 FRNRAP. V lost 5 bases and J 5 bases, leaving 12 bases between the germline ends. This CDR3 contains 13 residues. The CDR3 DNA sequence: TGTGCTAGTGGTCCAGGAGGATTTTATGGCTACACCTTC. Translating gives CASGPGGFYGYTF.

This chain connects TRBV7-9 to TRBJ2-4; D is possibly TRBD1 or TRBD2 (5 bases each). Trimming left V 8 bases short and J 4 bases short, with 12 bases between. This CDR3 contains 13 residues. From germline, CDR1 is SEHNR and CDR2 FQNEAQ (reference sequence). CDR3 residues: CASGTVMKNIQYF. CDR3 nucleotides: TGTGCCAGCGGGACGGTCATGAAAAACATTCAGTACTTC.

This clone was counted between two and nine times. This chain links TRBV29-1 with TRBJ2-5, with 7 bases lining up with TRBD1. The end of the DNA aligns better with TRBJ2-7, so the J call may be wrong. Germline lookup yields CDR1 SQVTM and CDR2 ANQGSEA. The CDR3 loop spans 13 amino acids. The CDR3 sequence: CSVEKGQPYEQYF. The CDR3 nucleotides are TGCAGCGTTGAAAAGGGACAGCCCTACGAGCAGTACTTC.

This clone was seen once. The chain is built from TRBV4-1 and TRBJ1-6; no clear D gene. There are 14 residues in the CDR3. Per germline, CDR1 MGHRA and CDR2 YSYEKL. V was clipped by 0 bases and J by 7 bases, with 7 bases between them. The CDR3 DNA follows: TGCGCCAGCAGCCAAGACCCGGACAATTCACCCCTCCACTTT. Amino acids: CASSQDPDNSPLHF.

This rearrangement joins TRBV29-1 to TRBJ2-1, with TRBD2 identical over 7 bases. J lost 5 bases, V lost 6 bases, and 7 bases had no gene match. CDR1 and CDR2 from the germline V gene are SQVTM and ANQGSEA. This CDR3 has 13 residues. CDR3 in amino acids: CSVWGGGHNEQFF. CDR3 sequence (DNA): TGCAGCGTGTGGGGCGGGGGACACAATGAGCAGTTCTTC.

Points on this clone: Other DNA sequences in the same sample also yield this CDR3. This chain uses TRBV5-6 with TRBJ1-1; D uncertain. This CDR3 has 11 amino acids. Germline CDR1 is SGHDT and CDR2 is YYEEEE. The V end was cut by 1 base, the J end by 2 bases, with 0 bases between. CDR3 in amino acids: CASSLNTEAFF. In nucleotides, the CDR3 is TGTGCCAGCAGCTTGAACACTGAAGCTTTCTTT. Based on the CDR3 plus reference TRBV5-6 and TRBJ1-1, the full variable domain is DAGVTQSPTHLIKTRGQQVTLRCSPKSGHDTVSWYQQALGQGPQFIFQYYEEEERQRGNFPDRFSGHQFPNYSSELNVNALLLGDSALYLCASSLNTEAFFGQGTRLTVV.

V and J are TRBV29-1 and TRBJ2-6; possibly TRBD1 for D (5 bases). Germline V gene data show CDR1 as SQVTM and CDR2 as ANQGSEA. Trimming cost V 6 bases and J 0 bases, with 12 bases left between them. There are 15 residues in the CDR3. This CDR3 reads CSVVTGSSGANVLTF. CDR3 coding DNA: TGCAGCGTCGTAACAGGAAGCTCTGGGGCCAACGTCCTGACTTTC.

This clone turned up a few times. The chain's CDR3 is CAWAPGQGESPLHF. DNA of the CDR3: TGTGCCTGGGCCCCGGGACAGGGCGAGTCACCCCTCCACTTT. The V gene is TRBV30, the J gene TRBJ1-6; 9 bases are a match to TRBD1. Germline V CDR1 and CDR2: GTSNPN, SVGIG (reference sequence). This CDR3 has 14 amino acids. V was pared by 5 bases and J by 10 bases, with 9 bases of the junction left unmatched.

The J gene is TRBJ2-5, the V gene TRBV21-1. TRBV21-1 is noted as a pseudogene. The CDR3 sequence is 15 residues long. Here the CDR3 DNA reads TGTGCCAGCAGCAAAGCCGGCAGTACGAAAGAGACCCAGTACTTC. It is translated as CASSKAGSTKETQYF.

The genes are TRBV2 and TRBJ2-7, with a tentative D call TRBD2 (6 bases). V was trimmed by 9 bases and J by 6 bases, leaving 15 bases between them. The CDR3 is 12 residues long. CDR1 is SNHLY and CDR2 is FYNNEI in the germline V gene. The DNA of the CDR3 is TGTGCCAGGGGGCGGGGTAACCTCGAGCAGTACTTC. Its translation: CARGRGNLEQYF.

The J gene is TRBJ1-5, the V gene TRBV13; no reliable D call. Per the germline V gene, CDR1 is PRHDT and CDR2 is FYEKMQ (reference sequence). The CDR3 is made up of 12 amino acids. V gave up 3 bases and J gave up 6 bases, with 6 bases separating them. CDR3 amino acids: CASSFYGQPQHF. CDR3 nucleotide sequence: TGTGCCAGCAGCTTCTACGGTCAGCCCCAGCATTTT.

This clone was counted only a few times. This sequence joins TRBV19 and TRBJ1-1; TRBD1 agrees at 9 bases. Looked up from germline, CDR1 is LNHDA and CDR2 is SQIVND (reference sequence). The CDR3 is 12 amino acids. V lost 9 bases to trimming and J lost 4 bases; unmatched junction nucleotides: 3. The CDR3 sequence: CASQTGGTEAFF. CDR3 sequence (DNA): TGTGCCAGCCAGACAGGGGGCACTGAAGCTTTCTTT.